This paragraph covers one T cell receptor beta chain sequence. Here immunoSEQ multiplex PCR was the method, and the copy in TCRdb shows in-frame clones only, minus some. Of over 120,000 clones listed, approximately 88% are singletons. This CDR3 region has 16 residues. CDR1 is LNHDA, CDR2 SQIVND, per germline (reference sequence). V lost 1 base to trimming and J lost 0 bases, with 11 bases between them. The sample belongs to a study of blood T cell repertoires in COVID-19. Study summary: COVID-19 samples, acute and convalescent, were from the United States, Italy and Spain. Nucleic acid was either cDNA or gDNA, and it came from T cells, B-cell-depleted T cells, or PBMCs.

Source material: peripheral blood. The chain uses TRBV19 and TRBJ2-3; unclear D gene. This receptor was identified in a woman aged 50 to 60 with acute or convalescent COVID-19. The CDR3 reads CASSIVPALSTDTQYF. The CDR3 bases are TGTGCCAGTAGTATAGTCCCCGCCCTAAGCACAGATACGCAGTATTTT.